This T cell receptor (beta chain) was found in a study of blood T cell repertoires in COVID-19. TCRdb keeps only in-frame clones here, not all; method: immunoSEQ multiplex PCR. The sample has approximately 190,000 clones; 87% are singletons. The CDR3 sequence is 18 residues long. Germline CDR1 reads SGHRS; CDR2 reads YFSETQ. With 2 bases removed from V and 2 bases from J, the gap between germline ends came to 21 bases. This sequence originates from a man aged 60 to 75 with active or convalescent COVID-19. The chain is built from TRBV5-1 and TRBJ2-3, with a possible D match to TRBD2 (7 bases). The material sequenced was peripheral blood. The CDR3 here is CASSLKQVRGPLTDTQYF. The CDR3 DNA reads as TGCGCCAGCAGCTTAAAACAGGTGCGGGGGCCCCTCACAGATACGCAGTATTTT.